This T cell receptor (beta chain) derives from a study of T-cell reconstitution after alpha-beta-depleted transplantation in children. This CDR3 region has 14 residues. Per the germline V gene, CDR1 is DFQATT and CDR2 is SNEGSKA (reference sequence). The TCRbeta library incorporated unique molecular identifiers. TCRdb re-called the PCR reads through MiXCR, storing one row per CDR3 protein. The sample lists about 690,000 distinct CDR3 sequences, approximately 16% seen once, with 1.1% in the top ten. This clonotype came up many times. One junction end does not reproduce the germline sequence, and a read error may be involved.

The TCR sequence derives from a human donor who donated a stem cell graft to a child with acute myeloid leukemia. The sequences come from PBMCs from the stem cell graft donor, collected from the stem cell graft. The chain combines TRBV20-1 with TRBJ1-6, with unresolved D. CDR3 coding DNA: TGCAGTGCTACTGAAGGCGGGGAAGATTCGCCCCTCCACTTT. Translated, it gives CSATEGGEDSPLHF.